This T cell receptor beta chain was found in a study of cytomegalovirus exposure and HLA in healthy donors. Study information: Around 85 million unique TCR sequences came from HLA-typed donors in an early release. Regarding the study as a whole: Clonal expansion was found to be greater in HLA-associated TCR beta chains than in equally common others in a later analysis. Later analysis reportedly placed an Asian-associated ancestry cluster below the approximately 650-donor mean in N-insertions.

PCR involved 60 Vbeta and 13 Jbeta primers. Method: immunoSEQ multiplex PCR; TCRdb's copy keeps in-frame clones and lacks some. Of more than 80,000 clones in the sample, around 76% were seen once. This CDR3 comprises 13 residues. Germline V gives CDR1 SGHRS, CDR2 YFSETQ. Germline trimming cut 2 bases from V and 8 bases from J; bases unmatched to any gene: 1. For this clone: What it binds is not known.

The sample taken for sequencing was PBMCs. This clonotype originated in a human donor in good health. This chain links TRBV5-1 with TRBJ1-6, with 7 nucleotides matching TRBD1. The chain's CDR3 is CASSFGQDSPLHF. The CDR3 DNA is TGCGCCAGCAGCTTTGGACAGGATTCACCCCTCCACTTT.